The 24 T cell receptor beta chains in this list originate from one sample, sequenced in a study of human T cells and chemical hapten exposure. TCRdb ran MiXCR on the RACE reads and lists one entry per CDR3 protein. The data contain some 80,000 distinct CDR3 sequences, 9.5% to 13% of them seen just once; the ten biggest clones take up approximately 2.3%. Time point given: patch test 2, 6 weeks after DPC sensitization. Described treatment: therapeutic diphenylcyclopropenone sensitization with weekly scalp DPC. Specimen: whole blood, collected in connection with sensitization to the hapten diphenylcyclopropenone (DPC). The source is a woman aged 25 to 39 with alopecia areata. Some clones in this sample may be carry-over from other donors' samples.

V gene TRBV6-5 combines with J gene TRBJ2-7; D ambiguous. This CDR3 has 13 amino acids. Germline lookup yields CDR1 MNHEY and CDR2 SVGAGI. The V end was cut by 1 base, the J end by 3 bases, with 7 bases between. CDR3 in DNA: TGTGCCAGCAGTTACTTGGGAAGCTACGAGCAGTACTTC. This codes for CASSYLGSYEQYF.

This clonotype was detected many times. The chain has TRBV18 and TRBJ2-7, with 11 bases that match TRBD2. Per germline, CDR1 KGHSH and CDR2 LQKENI. V gave up 3 bases and J gave up 5 bases; unmatched junction bases: 3. CDR3 length: 14 residues. The CDR3: CASSPGLAVNEQYF. The CDR3 DNA sequence: TGTGCCAGCTCACCGGGACTAGCGGTGAACGAGCAGTACTTC.

This clonotype was picked up a small number of times. This chain joins TRBV5-1 and TRBJ2-5; 7 bases are shared with TRBD2. This CDR3 has 15 residues. Germline trimming cut 0 bases from V and 2 bases from J; bases unmatched to any gene: 4. Germline CDR1 SGHRS, CDR2 YFSETQ. The CDR3 sequence: CASSLVGGGQETQYF. The DNA of the CDR3 is TGCGCCAGCAGCTTGGTTGGCGGGGGACAAGAGACCCAGTACTTC.

This clonotype was counted a few times. The gene calls are TRBV28 and TRBJ2-3; 9 nucleotides agree with TRBD2. The CDR3 is made up of 12 amino acids. After removal of 4 bases from V and 11 bases from J, the junction contained 4 bases not matched to a gene. The germline CDR1 and CDR2 sequences are MDHEN and SYDVKM. This CDR3 is CASSYSGSVQYF. CDR3 in DNA: TGTGCCAGCAGTTATAGCGGGAGTGTGCAGTATTTT. Full variable domain (rest looked up from reference TRBV28 and TRBJ2-3): DVKVTQSSRYLVKRTGEKVFLECVQDMDHENMFWYRQDPGLGLRLIYFSYDVKMKEKGDIPEGYSVSREKKERFSLILESASTNQTSMYLCASSYSGSVQYFGPGTRLTVL.

The table lists this clonotype with many counts. The chain has TRBV7-2 and TRBJ2-4, with D perhaps matching TRBD2 (6 bases). Trimming stripped 1 base from V and 9 bases from J, with 13 bases between. The CDR3 is made up of 14 amino acids. Looked up from germline, CDR1 is SGHTA and CDR2 is FQGNSA. The CDR3 protein is CASSLDGGGGIQYF. As DNA, the CDR3 is TGTGCCAGCAGCTTAGATGGGGGAGGAGGCATTCAGTACTTC.

Comments on this clonotype: Sequence at one end of the junction differs from germline and may be a read error. The chain carries TRBV6-1 and TRBJ1-5; a weak D match, TRBD1 (5 bases). In germline, CDR1 is MNHNS, CDR2 SASEGT. The CDR3 length is 14 residues. The CDR3 loop is CASSEGTLLMSQHF. The CDR3 DNA is TGTGCCAGCAGCGAAGGGACCCTTCTTATGTCCCAGCATTTT.

The genes are TRBV10-3 and TRBJ2-7; the D gene is possibly TRBD1 (6 bases). V lost 2 bases to trimming and J lost 3 bases, with 11 bases between them. CDR1 and CDR2 (germline): ENHRY, SYGVKD. This CDR3 region has 14 residues. The CDR3 DNA follows: TGTGCCATCAGTGAGCGGGACACCAACTACGAGCAGTACTTC. It codes for CAISERDTNYEQYF.

The V call is TRBV12-3 or TRBV12-4, the J call TRBJ1-3, with D maybe TRBD1 (5 bases). Trimming pared 7 bases from V and 3 bases from J, leaving 13 bases between. The CDR3 loop spans 14 amino acids. The DNA of the CDR3 is TGTGCCAGCACCCCCCAGGGTAATGGAAACACCATATATTTT. Amino acid sequence: CASTPQGNGNTIYF.

CDR3 residues: CASSHLSRDKGYGYTF. In DNA, the CDR3 is TGTGCCAGCAGCCACCTCTCCCGGGACAAGGGCTATGGCTACACCTTC. The chain couples TRBV7-9 to TRBJ1-2, with D possibly matching TRBD1 (6 bases). The CDR3 consists of 16 residues. Trimming took off 5 bases at V and 4 bases at J, with 20 bases between the two ends. Per germline, CDR1 SEHNR and CDR2 FQNEAQ (reference sequence).

The table lists this clonotype with many counts. CDR3 region: CASSTSYTGGLPYEQYF. Written as DNA, the CDR3 is TGTGCCAGCAGCACTAGCTATACGGGGGGTCTACCCTACGAGCAGTACTTC. This chain connects TRBV28 to TRBJ2-7; 7 bases align to TRBD2. CDR3 length equals 17 residues. The germline V gene encodes CDR1 MDHEN and CDR2 SYDVKM. The trim removed 6 bases at V and 2 bases at J, leaving 16 bases unmatched.

This clonotype has more than one count but fewer than ten. The V and J genes are TRBV7-9 and TRBJ1-4; D gene unclear. CDR1 and CDR2 (germline): SEHNR, FQNEAQ (reference sequence). The CDR3 sequence is 14 residues long. V was shortened by 0 bases and J by 8 bases, with 10 bases between the two germline ends. Written as DNA, the CDR3 is TGTGCCAGCAGCTTAGCGGGTTTGGAAGAAAAACTGTTTTTT. The encoded protein is CASSLAGLEEKLFF. Supplemented by reference TRBV7-9 and TRBJ1-4, the full variable domain reads DTGVSQNPRHKITKRGQNVTFRCDPISEHNRLYWYRQTLGQGPEFLTYFQNEAQLEKSRLLSDRFSAERPKGSFSTLEIQRTEQGDSAMYLCASSLAGLEEKLFFGSGTQLSVL.

The chain combines TRBV7-9 with TRBJ2-1; D could derive from TRBD1 or TRBD2 (5 bases each). V shed 5 bases and J shed 0 bases, with 11 bases lying between them. CDR1 and CDR2 (germline): SEHNR, FQNEAQ (reference sequence). CDR3 length: 15 amino acids. The CDR3 is CASSLGVNSYNEQFF. The CDR3 DNA sequence: TGTGCCAGCAGCCTGGGGGTCAACTCCTACAATGAGCAGTTCTTC.

This clonotype has at least ten counts. V usage is TRBV6-6 and J usage is TRBJ1-6, with 10 bases matching TRBD1. After removal of 7 bases from V and 8 bases from J, the junction contained 8 bases not matched to a gene. Germline V gene lookup returns CDR1 MNHNY and CDR2 SVGAGI (reference sequence). The CDR3 runs to 15 residues. CDR3 sequence (DNA): TGTGCCAGCACCGTGGGACAGGGGTGGCATTCACCCCTCCACTTT. The encoded protein is CASTVGQGWHSPLHF.

This clonotype was seen many times. The V gene is TRBV5-1, the J gene TRBJ1-4; D gene ambiguous. V was shortened by 3 bases and J by 6 bases, with 12 bases between the two germline ends. Germline V CDR1 and CDR2: SGHRS, YFSETQ. The CDR3 runs 14 residues. The CDR3, as DNA: TGCGCCAGCAGCTCCCAGGTCGCAGATGAAAAACTGTTTTTT. Protein: CASSSQVADEKLFF.

This clonotype was counted only a few times. CDR3 DNA: TGCAGTGCTAGATCTACGGGAGCTAGCACAGATACGCAGTATTTT. The encoded protein is CSARSTGASTDTQYF. V gene TRBV20-1 combines with J gene TRBJ2-3; possibly TRBD2 for D (6 bases). Per germline, CDR1 DFQATT and CDR2 SNEGSKA (reference sequence). The CDR3 length is 15 residues. Deletions cut 2 bases from V and 0 bases from J, with 12 bases between.

The sample holds a few counts of this clonotype. The chain joins TRBV6-2 or TRBV6-3 to TRBJ2-7; 8 nucleotides align to TRBD1. V lost 2 bases and J lost 2; bases outside the gene matches: 8. The CDR3 is made up of 16 amino acids. Germline CDR1 and CDR2: MNHEY and SVGEGT. The DNA for the CDR3 is TGTGCCAGCAGTTACCGTGGACAGGGAATCACCTACGAGCAGTACTTC. It is translated as CASSYRGQGITYEQYF.

This clonotype was seen ten or more times. The J gene is TRBJ1-1, the V gene TRBV7-6; D is unclear. This CDR3 is 17 amino acids long. V gave up 5 bases and J gave up 0 bases, with 19 bases separating them. Germline assignment: CDR1 SGHVS and CDR2 FNYEAQ. This CDR3 is CASSASPGIRMNTEAFF. Written as DNA, the CDR3 is TGTGCCAGCAGCGCCTCACCCGGGATCCGCATGAACACTGAAGCTTTCTTT.

About this clonotype: A much bigger clone sits one base away, suggesting this may be a read error. Given the absence of the conserved phenylalanine or tryptophan at the CDR3 end, a read error is likely. This chain joins TRBV3-1 and TRBJ1-6, with a possible D match to TRBD1 (5 bases). Trimming removed 0 bases from V and 8 bases from J, with 11 bases in between. CDR1 and CDR2 from the germline V gene are LGHDT and YNNKEL (reference sequence). CDR3 size: 15 residues. For the CDR3, the DNA is TGTGCCAGCAGCCAAGATAACCAGGGCGATTCACCCCTCCACTCT. It specifies CASSQDNQGDSPLHS.

This clonotype was detected many times. The chain links TRBV4-3 to TRBJ1-1; 12 nucleotides match TRBD1. The CDR3 runs to 14 residues. Per the germline V gene, CDR1 is LGHNA and CDR2 is YSLEER. Trimming removed 1 base from V and 11 bases from J; junction bases left unmatched: 5. The DNA of the CDR3 is TGCGCCAGCAGCCAAGCCGGGACAGGGGGCCGGGCTTTCTTT. It is translated as CASSQAGTGGRAFF.

This clonotype was counted ten times or more. The V gene is TRBV15, the J gene TRBJ1-1; D is possibly TRBD1 (6 bases). V was pared by 3 bases and J by 2 bases, with 13 bases between. The CDR3 contains 15 residues. CDR1 and CDR2 (germline): LNHNV, YYDKDF (reference sequence). As DNA, the CDR3 is TGTGCCACCAGCAGCCCAGGGGCGGCTAACACTGAAGCTTTCTTT. It specifies CATSSPGAANTEAFF.

The chain carries TRBV11-3 and TRBJ2-3; possibly TRBD1 for D (7 bases). CDR1 SGHNT and CDR2 YENEEA come from the germline V gene. The V end lost 2 bases, the J end lost 0 bases, and 12 bases lay between the germline ends. The CDR3 runs 16 residues. CDR3 loop: CASSLRTGLSTDTQYF. DNA for the CDR3: TGTGCCAGCAGCTTAAGGACAGGACTAAGCACAGATACGCAGTATTTT. The full variable domain, its missing parts supplied by reference TRBV11-3 and TRBJ2-3, is EAGVVQSPRYKIIEKKQPVAFWCNPISGHNTLYWYLQNLGQGPELLIRYENEEAVDDSQLPKDRFSAERLKGVDSTLKIQPAELGDSAVYLCASSLRTGLSTDTQYFGPGTRLTVL.

The table lists this clonotype with many counts. V is TRBV7-2 and J is TRBJ2-1; weak D call: TRBD2 (5 bases). The V and J ends lost 2 bases and 0 bases respectively, with 11 bases between them. This CDR3 contains 16 residues. The V gene's germline CDR1 is SGHTA and CDR2 FQGNSA. The CDR3 protein is CASSLRPGSSYNEQFF. The CDR3, as DNA: TGTGCCAGCAGCTTAAGGCCGGGGAGCTCCTACAATGAGCAGTTCTTC.

J is TRBJ2-7 and V is TRBV28, with TRBD2 matching over 11 bases. The CDR3 has 16 amino acids. Germline-derived CDR1 and CDR2 are MDHEN and SYDVKM. V lost 6 bases to trimming and J lost 1 base; unmatched junction nucleotides: 8. The CDR3 is CASRQRGLAVSYEQYF. CDR3 bases: TGTGCCAGCAGGCAAAGGGGACTAGCGGTGTCCTACGAGCAGTACTTC.

This clonotype was seen many times. The chain is built from TRBV6-2 or TRBV6-3 and TRBJ2-1; 8 bases are shared with TRBD2. Germline V gene sequence: CDR1 MNHEY, CDR2 SVGEGT. This CDR3 is built from 14 residues. After removal of 8 bases from V and 0 bases from J, the junction contained 3 bases not matched to a gene. The DNA for the CDR3 is TGTGCCAGCTCGCGGGAGGCCTCCTACAATGAGCAGTTCTTC. It codes for CASSREASYNEQFF.